This is a list of T cell receptor beta chains from one sample in a study of blood T cell repertoires in COVID-19. Some clones are missing from TCRdb's copy, which holds only in-frame ones; the method was immunoSEQ multiplex PCR. The top ten hold about 15% of the sample, which has 160,000 or so clones, 84% seen once. The sequenced sample was PBMCs or T cells enriched from blood (not recorded which). Source of these receptors: a man aged 50-59 years who had recovered from COVID-19. CDR3s include the opening cysteine and the closing phenylalanine or tryptophan.

V | CDR3
TRBV10-1 | CASSEGQGNTEAFF
TRBV18 | CASSPRDRAGNTIYF
TRBV2 | CASGGSGGDGTQYF
TRBV30 | CAWSWTGLNYGYTF
TRBV5-1 | CASSDPTGRAEAFF
TRBV7-8 | CASTPRVGGERAFF
TRBV7-8 | CASSLAGGMNTEAFF
TRBV10-3 | CAISPGQDTEAFF
TRBV12-3/TRBV12-4 | CASRQDSFLPQHF
TRBV5-5 | CASSLAQGSEQFF
TRBV6-5 | CASSIYRGPGSEAFF
TRBV6-5 | CASRPTGAWDTEAFF
TRBV28 | CASSDRGPSNQPQHF
TRBV14 | CASSQARLNTEAFF
TRBV2 | CARPTGVGYGYTF
TRBV5-1 | CASSSNGQGGLGYTF
TRBV7-2 | CASSLVQGAYEQFF
TRBV9 | CASSGNYNSPLHF
TRBV19 | CASSAPGRGSYGYTF
TRBV27 | CASRARAGSYEQYF
TRBV5-1 | CASSLGGSSSGNTIYF
TRBV5-4 | CASSPSTGVGYGYTF
TRBV18 | CASSPRGDSYNEQFF
TRBV4-1 | CASSPFSGLAINEQFF
TRBV6-5 | CASSYEGSGNTIYF
TRBV29-1 | CSVTGGVTNSEQYF
TRBV3-1/TRBV3-2 | CASSRRDRGSEAFF
TRBV6-5 | CASSYSSGGSYEQYF
TRBV30 | CAWRGLASTDTQYF
TRBV18 | CASSRTNSLNTEAFF
TRBV28 | CASSSLAQETQYF
TRBV5-5 | CASSLTTYEQYF
TRBV24-1 | CATSDRGTGDGYTF
TRBV29-1 | CSAAERILRQGALDTNYGYTF
TRBV28 | CASSHSTGTYQPQHF
TRBV30 | CAWSVSRASYEQYF
TRBV6-5 | CASNDRGSNEKLFF
TRBV14 | CASSQAGLAKNIQYF
TRBV27 | CASSFYSSYNEQFF
TRBV5-1 | CASSYGQGGNEQFF
TRBV5-1 | CASGTGNSPLHF